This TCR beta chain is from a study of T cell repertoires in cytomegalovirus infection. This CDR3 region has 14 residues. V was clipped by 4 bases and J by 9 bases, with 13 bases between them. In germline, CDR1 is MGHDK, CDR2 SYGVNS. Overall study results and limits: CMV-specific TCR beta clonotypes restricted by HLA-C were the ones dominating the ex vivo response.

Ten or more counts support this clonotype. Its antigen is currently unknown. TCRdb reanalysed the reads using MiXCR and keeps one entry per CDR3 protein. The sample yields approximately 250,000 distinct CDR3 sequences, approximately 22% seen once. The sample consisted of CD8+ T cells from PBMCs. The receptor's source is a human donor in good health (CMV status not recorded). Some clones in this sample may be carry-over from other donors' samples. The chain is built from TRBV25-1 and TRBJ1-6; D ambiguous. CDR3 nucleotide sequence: TGTGCCAGCAGTGTGGAGGGCACCGGTTCACCCCTCCACTTT. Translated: CASSVEGTGSPLHF.